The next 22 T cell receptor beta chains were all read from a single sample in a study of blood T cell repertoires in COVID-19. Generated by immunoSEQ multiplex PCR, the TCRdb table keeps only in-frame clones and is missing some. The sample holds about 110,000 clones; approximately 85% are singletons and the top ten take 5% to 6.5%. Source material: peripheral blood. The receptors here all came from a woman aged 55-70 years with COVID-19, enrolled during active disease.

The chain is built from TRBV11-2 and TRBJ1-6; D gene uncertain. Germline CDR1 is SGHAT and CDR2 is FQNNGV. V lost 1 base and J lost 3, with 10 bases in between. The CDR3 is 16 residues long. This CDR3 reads CASSLVPGVYNSPLHF. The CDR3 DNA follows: TGTGCCAGCAGCTTAGTACCGGGTGTCTATAATTCACCCCTCCACTTT.

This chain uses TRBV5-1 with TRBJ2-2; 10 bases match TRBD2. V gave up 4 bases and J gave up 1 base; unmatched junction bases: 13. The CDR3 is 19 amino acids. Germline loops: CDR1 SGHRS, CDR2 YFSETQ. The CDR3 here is CASSPRGVSGGKNTGELFF. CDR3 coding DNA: TGCGCCAGCAGCCCCCGCGGAGTTAGCGGGGGGAAGAACACCGGGGAGCTGTTTTTT.

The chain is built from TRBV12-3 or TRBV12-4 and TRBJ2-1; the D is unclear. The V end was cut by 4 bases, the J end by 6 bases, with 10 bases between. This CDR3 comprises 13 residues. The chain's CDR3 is CASSSGPVNEQFF. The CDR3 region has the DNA TGTGCCAGCAGTTCCGGTCCCGTCAATGAGCAGTTCTTC.

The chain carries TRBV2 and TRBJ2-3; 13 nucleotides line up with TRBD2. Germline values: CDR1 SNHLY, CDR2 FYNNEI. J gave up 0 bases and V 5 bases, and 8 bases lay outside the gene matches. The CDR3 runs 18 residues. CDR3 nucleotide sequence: TGTGCCAGCAGTCAAGGGACTAGCGGGGACCCTAGCACAGATACGCAGTATTTT. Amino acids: CASSQGTSGDPSTDTQYF.

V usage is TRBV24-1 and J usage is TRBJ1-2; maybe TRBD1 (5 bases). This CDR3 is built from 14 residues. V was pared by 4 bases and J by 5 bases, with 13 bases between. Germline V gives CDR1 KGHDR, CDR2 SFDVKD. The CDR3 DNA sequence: TGTGCCACCAGTGAGGCCGGACAATTTTATGGCTACACCTTC. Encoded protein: CATSEAGQFYGYTF.

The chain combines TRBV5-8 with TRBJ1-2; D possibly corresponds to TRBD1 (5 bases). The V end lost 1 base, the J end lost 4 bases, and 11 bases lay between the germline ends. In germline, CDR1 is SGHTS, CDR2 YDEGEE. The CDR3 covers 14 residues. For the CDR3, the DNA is TGTGCCAGCAGCTTGCTACAGGATCCCTATGGCTACACCTTC. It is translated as CASSLLQDPYGYTF.

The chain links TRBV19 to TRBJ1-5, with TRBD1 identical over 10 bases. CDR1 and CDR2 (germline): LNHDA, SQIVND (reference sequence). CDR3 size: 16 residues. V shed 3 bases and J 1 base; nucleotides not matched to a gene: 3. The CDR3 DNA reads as TGTGCCAGTAGTATCGACAGGGGGCGGAGCAATCAGCCCCAGCATTTT. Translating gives CASSIDRGRSNQPQHF.

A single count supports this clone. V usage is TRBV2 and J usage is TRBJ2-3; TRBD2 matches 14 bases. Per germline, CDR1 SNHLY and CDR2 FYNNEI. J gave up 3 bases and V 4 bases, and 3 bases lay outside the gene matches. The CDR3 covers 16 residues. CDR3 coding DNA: TGTGCCAGCAGTGGACTAGCGGGGGGGCTAACAGATACGCAGTATTTT. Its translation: CASSGLAGGLTDTQYF. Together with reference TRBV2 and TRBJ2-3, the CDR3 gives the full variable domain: EPEVTQTPSHQVTQMGQEVILRCVPISNHLYFYWYRQILGQKVEFLVSFYNNEISEKSEIFDDQFSVERPDGSNFTLKIRSTKLEDSAMYFCASSGLAGGLTDTQYFGPGTRLTVL.

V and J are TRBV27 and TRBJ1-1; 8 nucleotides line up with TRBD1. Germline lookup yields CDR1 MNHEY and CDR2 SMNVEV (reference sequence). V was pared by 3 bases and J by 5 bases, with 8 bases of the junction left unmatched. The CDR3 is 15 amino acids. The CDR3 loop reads CASSFTTGGLTEAFF. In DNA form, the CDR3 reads TGTGCCAGCAGTTTCACAACAGGGGGGCTTACTGAAGCTTTCTTT.

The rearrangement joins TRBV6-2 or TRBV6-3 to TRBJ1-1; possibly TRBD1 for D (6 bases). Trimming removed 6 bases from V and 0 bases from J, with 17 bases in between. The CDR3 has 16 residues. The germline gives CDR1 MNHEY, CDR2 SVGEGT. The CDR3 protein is CASSSLRQALNTEAFF. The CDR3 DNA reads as TGTGCCAGCAGCAGCCTACGACAGGCACTGAACACTGAAGCTTTCTTT.

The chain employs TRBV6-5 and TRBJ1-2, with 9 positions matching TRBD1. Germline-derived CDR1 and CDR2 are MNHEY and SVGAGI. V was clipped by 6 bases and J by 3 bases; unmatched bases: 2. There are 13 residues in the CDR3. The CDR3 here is CASRQGADYGYTF. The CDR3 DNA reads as TGTGCCAGCAGACAGGGGGCGGACTATGGCTACACCTTC.

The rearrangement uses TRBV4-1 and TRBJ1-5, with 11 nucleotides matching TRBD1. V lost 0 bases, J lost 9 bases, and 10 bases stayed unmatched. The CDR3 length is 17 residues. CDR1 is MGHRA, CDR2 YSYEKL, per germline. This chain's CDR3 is CASSQEGDRGGFWPQHF. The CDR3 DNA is TGCGCCAGCAGCCAAGAAGGGGACAGGGGGGGTTTTTGGCCCCAGCATTTT.

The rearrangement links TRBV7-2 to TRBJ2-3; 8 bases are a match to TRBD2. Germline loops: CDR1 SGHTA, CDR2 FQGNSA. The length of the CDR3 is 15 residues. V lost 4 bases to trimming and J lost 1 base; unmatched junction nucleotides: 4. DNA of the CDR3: TGTGCCAGCAGCTCACAAGCGGGAGGCACAGATACGCAGTATTTT. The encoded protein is CASSSQAGGTDTQYF. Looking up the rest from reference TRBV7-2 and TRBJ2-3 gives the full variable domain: GAGVSQSPSNKVTEKGKDVELRCDPISGHTALYWYRQSLGQGLEFLIYFQGNSAPDKSGLPSDRFSAERTGGSVSTLTIQRTQQEDSAVYLCASSSQAGGTDTQYFGPGTRLTVL.

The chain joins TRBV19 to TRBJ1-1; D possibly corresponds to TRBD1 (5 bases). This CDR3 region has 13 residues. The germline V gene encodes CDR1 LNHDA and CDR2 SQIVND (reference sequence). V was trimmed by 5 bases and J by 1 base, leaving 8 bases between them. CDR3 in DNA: TGTGCCAGTAGTTTACAGGAGAACACTGAAGCTTTCTTT. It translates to CASSLQENTEAFF.

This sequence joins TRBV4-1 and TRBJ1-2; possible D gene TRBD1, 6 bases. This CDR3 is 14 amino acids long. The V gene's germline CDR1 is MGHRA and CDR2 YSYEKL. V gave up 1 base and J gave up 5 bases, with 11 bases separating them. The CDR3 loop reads CASSQGRGGYGYTF. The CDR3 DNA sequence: TGCGCCAGCAGCCAAGGGAGAGGGGGATATGGCTACACCTTC.

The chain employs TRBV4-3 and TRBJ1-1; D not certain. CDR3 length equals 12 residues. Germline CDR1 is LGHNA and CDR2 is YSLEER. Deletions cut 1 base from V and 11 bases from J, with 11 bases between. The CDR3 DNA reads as TGCGCCAGCAGCCAAGTTGGGAGTTTGGCTTTCTTT. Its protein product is CASSQVGSLAFF.

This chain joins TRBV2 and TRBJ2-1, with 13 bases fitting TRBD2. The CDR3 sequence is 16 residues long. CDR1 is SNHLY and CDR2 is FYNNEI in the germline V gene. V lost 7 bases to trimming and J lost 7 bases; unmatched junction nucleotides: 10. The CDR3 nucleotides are TGTGCCAGCAAGGGACTAGCGGGGTTTTCGGTTAATGAGCAGTTCTTC. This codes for CASKGLAGFSVNEQFF.

CDR3 sequence: CATSDSTGGGEELFF. In DNA, the CDR3 is TGTGCCACCAGTGATTCTACAGGGGGCGGCGAGGAGCTGTTTTTT. This chain links TRBV24-1 with TRBJ2-2; 9 bases match TRBD1. J lost 10 bases, V lost 2 bases, and 7 bases had no gene match. In germline, CDR1 is KGHDR, CDR2 SFDVKD. The CDR3 contains 15 residues.

Here the CDR3 reads CASSYVAGATGELFF. CDR3 DNA: TGTGCCAGCAGTTACGTAGCGGGGGCGACCGGGGAGCTGTTTTTT. The gene calls are TRBV7-2 and TRBJ2-2; 9 bases match TRBD2. Per germline, CDR1 SGHTA and CDR2 FQGNSA. CDR3 length: 15 residues. Losses at the gene ends were 6 bases for V and 5 bases for J; bases not matched to a gene: 7.

The CDR3 here is CASSYGQGSYEQYF. CDR3 nucleotides: TGTGCCAGCAGTTACGGGCAGGGGAGTTACGAGCAGTACTTC. V and J are TRBV6-5 and TRBJ2-7; perhaps TRBD1 as D (6 bases). The germline CDR1 and CDR2 sequences are MNHEY and SVGAGI. Trimming cost V 2 bases and J 4 bases, with 12 bases left between them. The CDR3 extends over 14 amino acids.

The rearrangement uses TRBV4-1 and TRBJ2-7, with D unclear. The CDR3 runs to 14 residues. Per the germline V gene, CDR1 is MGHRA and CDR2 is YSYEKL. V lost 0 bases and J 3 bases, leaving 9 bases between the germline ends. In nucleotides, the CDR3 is TGCGCCAGCAGCCAAGAGGGCACCCGCTACGAGCAGTACTTC. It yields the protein CASSQEGTRYEQYF.

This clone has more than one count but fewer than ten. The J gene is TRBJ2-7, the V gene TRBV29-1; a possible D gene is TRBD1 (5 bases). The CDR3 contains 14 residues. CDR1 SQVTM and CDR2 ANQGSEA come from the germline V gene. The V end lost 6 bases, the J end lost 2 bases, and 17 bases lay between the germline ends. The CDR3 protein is CSVLHGAVPYEQYF. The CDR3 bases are TGCAGCGTGCTCCATGGGGCCGTACCCTACGAGCAGTACTTC.